Listed below are T cell receptor beta chains from one sample, sequenced in a study of molecular identifiers for immune sequencing clone quantification. One entry per CDR3 protein, called by TCRdb with MiXCR from the PCR reads. The top ten hold 4% to 5% of the sample, which has 90,000 to 120,000 distinct CDR3 sequences, 36% seen once. The specimen sequenced was naive CD8+ T cells from blood, with Jurkat cell RNA spiked in. The receptors come from a human donor in good health. Some libraries in this study had Jurkat cell RNA spiked in. Both conserved end residues are part of each CDR3. A D gene is named only where the DNA matches it firmly. Not all rows give a size; the values are once, few, many and, for expanded clones, a class.

J: TRBJ2-5; size: .; D: TRBD1; V: TRBV9; CDR3: CASSKGTGQEPQYF; DNA: TGTGCCAGCAGCAAGGGGACAGGGCAAGAGCCCCAGTACTTC
J: TRBJ2-1; size: .; D: TRBD2; V: TRBV7-9; CDR3: CASSLVLADNEQFF; DNA: TGTGCCAGCAGCTTAGTCCTAGCGGACAATGAGCAGTTCTTC
J: TRBJ2-7; size: .; D: .; V: TRBV27; CDR3: CASSPAQGPYEQYF; DNA: TGTGCCAGCAGTCCCGCACAGGGCCCCTACGAGCAGTACTTC
J: TRBJ1-2; size: few; D: .; V: TRBV3-1; CDR3: CASSQEYEQRRGYTF; DNA: TGTGCCAGCAGCCAAGAATACGAGCAGAGGAGGGGCTACACCTTC
J: TRBJ1-5; size: .; D: .; V: TRBV28; CDR3: CASRPRTESGNQPQHF; DNA: TGTGCCAGCAGACCCCGGACAGAGTCCGGCAATCAGCCCCAGCATTTT
J: TRBJ2-7; size: many; D: TRBD2; V: TRBV20-1; CDR3: CSATQLAGVTYEQYF; DNA: TGCAGTGCTACGCAACTAGCGGGAGTAACCTACGAGCAGTACTTC
J: TRBJ2-7; size: many; D: TRBD2; V: TRBV7-3; CDR3: CASSLLADSYEQYF; DNA: TGTGCCAGCAGCCTACTAGCGGACTCCTACGAGCAGTACTTC
J: TRBJ2-2; size: .; D: .; V: TRBV9; CDR3: CASSARGNGGELFF; DNA: TGTGCCAGCAGCGCAAGGGGCAATGGCGGGGAGCTGTTTTTT
J: TRBJ1-2; size: many; D: TRBD1; V: TRBV10-2; CDR3: CASSPTGHYGYTF; DNA: TGCGCCAGCAGTCCGACAGGGCACTATGGCTACACCTTC
J: TRBJ2-3; size: many; D: .; V: TRBV6-5; CDR3: CASSTGTTVVTDTQYF; DNA: TGTGCCAGCAGTACCGGGACCACAGTTGTTACAGATACGCAGTATTTT
J: TRBJ2-7; size: .; D: .; V: TRBV6-2/TRBV6-3; CDR3: CASSPWYRKQYF; DNA: TGTGCCAGCAGCCCCTGGTATCGCAAGCAGTACTTC
J: TRBJ2-3; size: .; D: .; V: TRBV7-9; CDR3: CASSLTLRSADTQYF; DNA: TGTGCCAGCAGCTTAACTTTGAGGAGCGCAGATACGCAGTATTTT
J: TRBJ2-1; size: few; D: .; V: TRBV7-2; CDR3: CASSDTYNEQFF; DNA: TGTGCCAGCAGCGACACCTACAATGAGCAGTTCTTC
J: TRBJ2-5; size: .; D: TRBD1; V: TRBV5-8; CDR3: CASSPDRGWETQNF; DNA: TGTGCCAGCAGCCCCGACAGGGGCTGGGAGACCCAGAACTTC
J: TRBJ2-2; size: .; D: .; V: TRBV2; CDR3: CASNGGTGELFF; DNA: TGTGCCAGCAATGGGGGCACCGGGGAGCTGTTTTTT
J: TRBJ1-2; size: many; D: .; V: TRBV4-2; CDR3: CASSQDRRYTF; DNA: TGTGCCAGCAGCCAAGACAGGCGCTACACCTTC
J: TRBJ2-7; size: many; D: TRBD1; V: TRBV29-1; CDR3: CSVEVADRGRYEQYF; DNA: TGCAGCGTTGAAGTGGCGGACAGGGGGCGTTACGAGCAGTACTTC
J: TRBJ2-1; size: few; D: .; V: TRBV28; CDR3: CAISPRGYSYNEQFF; DNA: TGTGCCATTTCCCCCCGGGGCTACTCCTACAATGAGCAGTTCTTC
J: TRBJ1-2; size: few; D: .; V: TRBV4-1; CDR3: CASAEIPRGASSGYTF; DNA: TGCGCCAGCGCTGAAATTCCACGGGGGGCATCTTCTGGCTACACCTTC
J: TRBJ2-1; size: .; D: .; V: TRBV15; CDR3: CATSSPNYNEQFF; DNA: TGTGCCACCAGCAGTCCTAATTACAATGAGCAGTTCTTC
J: TRBJ2-7; size: many; D: TRBD1; V: TRBV29-1; CDR3: CSVILWTGHEQYF; DNA: TGCAGCGTTATCTTATGGACAGGGCACGAGCAGTACTTC
J: TRBJ2-1; size: .; D: TRBD1; V: TRBV4-3; CDR3: CASSQEVRGGIYNEQFF; DNA: TGCGCCAGCAGCCAAGAAGTTCGAGGGGGCATTTACAATGAGCAGTTCTTC
J: TRBJ2-5; size: .; D: .; V: TRBV9; CDR3: CASSVGSGETQYF; DNA: TGTGCCAGCAGCGTAGGGTCCGGGGAGACCCAGTACTTC
J: TRBJ1-5; size: .; D: .; V: TRBV13; CDR3: CASSLGTGLEQPQHF; DNA: TGTGCCAGCAGCTTAGGGACGGGGTTGGAACAGCCCCAGCATTTT
J: TRBJ2-5; size: many; D: .; V: TRBV5-1; CDR3: CASSLVGGSQETQYF; DNA: TGCGCCAGCAGCTTGGTAGGTGGGAGTCAAGAGACCCAGTACTTC
J: TRBJ2-7; size: few; D: .; V: TRBV12-3/TRBV12-4; CDR3: CASSFGSGYEQYF; DNA: TGTGCCAGCAGTTTTGGGTCAGGATACGAGCAGTACTTC
J: TRBJ2-7; size: few; D: .; V: TRBV5-5; CDR3: CASSLGVSGYEQYF; DNA: TGTGCCAGCAGCTTGGGAGTATCGGGCTACGAGCAGTACTTC
J: TRBJ2-3; size: .; D: TRBD2; V: TRBV13; CDR3: CASSLPTSGGPTDTQYF; DNA: TGTGCCAGCAGCCTTCCCACTAGCGGGGGCCCCACGGATACGCAGTATTTT
J: TRBJ2-3; size: many; D: .; V: TRBV11-2; CDR3: CASSLGRNTDTQYF; DNA: TGTGCCAGCAGCTTGGGCAGGAATACAGATACGCAGTATTTT
J: TRBJ2-7; size: .; D: .; V: TRBV3-2; CDR3: CASRQEHEQYF; DNA: TGTGCCAGCAGACAGGAGCACGAGCAGTACTTC
J: TRBJ2-7; size: few; D: .; V: TRBV15; CDR3: CATSRDFDTIYEQYF; DNA: TGTGCCACCAGCAGAGATTTTGACACCATATACGAGCAGTACTTC
J: TRBJ2-7; size: many; D: TRBD2; V: TRBV29-1; CDR3: CSVRLADLYEQYF; DNA: TGCAGCGTCCGACTAGCGGACCTATACGAGCAGTACTTC
J: TRBJ2-2; size: few; D: TRBD1; V: TRBV4-1; CDR3: CASSQDGTGALNTGELFF; DNA: TGCGCCAGCAGCCAAGATGGGACAGGGGCGCTAAACACCGGGGAGCTGTTTTTT
J: TRBJ2-3; size: many; D: TRBD2; V: TRBV2; CDR3: CASSADSGGSWLDTQYF; DNA: TGTGCCAGCAGTGCAGATTCCGGCGGGAGTTGGTTGGATACGCAGTATTTT
J: TRBJ2-3; size: few; D: .; V: TRBV6-2/TRBV6-3; CDR3: CASSLNNGDTQYF; DNA: TGTGCCAGCTCCCTAAATAACGGTGATACGCAGTATTTT
J: TRBJ2-7; size: .; D: .; V: TRBV14; CDR3: CASREAGAYEQYF; DNA: TGTGCCAGCAGGGAAGCGGGTGCCTACGAGCAGTACTTC
J: TRBJ1-5; size: few; D: .; V: TRBV15; CDR3: CATSRDLNQPQHF; DNA: TGTGCCACCAGCAGAGATTTAAATCAGCCCCAGCATTTT
J: TRBJ2-5; size: once; D: .; V: TRBV9; CDR3: CASSAFGGGETQYF; DNA: TGTGCCAGCAGCGCCTTCGGAGGGGGGGAGACCCAGTACTTC
J: TRBJ2-7; size: many; D: TRBD1; V: TRBV29-1; CDR3: CSARRGQGAGEQYF; DNA: TGCAGCGCGCGCAGGGGACAGGGGGCCGGGGAGCAGTACTTC
J: TRBJ1-2; size: few; D: .; V: TRBV12-3/TRBV12-4; CDR3: CASSMASNYGYTF; DNA: TGTGCCAGCAGTATGGCATCTAACTATGGCTACACCTTC
J: TRBJ2-2; size: .; D: .; V: TRBV11-2; CDR3: CASSPVSYTGELFF; DNA: TGTGCCAGCAGCCCGGTCAGTTACACCGGGGAGCTGTTTTTT
J: TRBJ1-1; size: .; D: .; V: TRBV2; CDR3: CASLGHTEAFF; DNA: TGTGCCAGCCTGGGGCACACTGAAGCTTTCTTT
J: TRBJ1-1; size: many; D: .; V: TRBV28; CDR3: CASSSPIGGIYGNTEAFF; DNA: TGTGCCAGCAGCTCGCCGATAGGGGGAATCTACGGGAACACTGAAGCTTTCTTT
J: TRBJ1-5; size: .; D: TRBD1; V: TRBV27; CDR3: CASSLYLTGNQPQHF; DNA: TGTGCCAGCAGTTTATACTTGACAGGGAATCAGCCCCAGCATTTT
J: TRBJ2-7; size: many; D: .; V: TRBV7-9; CDR3: CASSYPGQSYEQYF; DNA: TGTGCCAGCAGCTACCCAGGCCAATCCTACGAGCAGTACTTC
J: TRBJ1-5; size: many; D: .; V: TRBV6-6; CDR3: CASSYLRTPILDQPQHF; DNA: TGTGCCAGCAGTTACCTTCGGACTCCGATCCTGGATCAGCCCCAGCATTTT
J: TRBJ2-1; size: .; D: TRBD2; V: TRBV12-3/TRBV12-4; CDR3: CASSFVGLAGGNEQFF; DNA: TGTGCCAGCAGTTTTGTGGGACTAGCGGGTGGAAATGAGCAGTTCTTC
J: TRBJ2-7; size: .; D: .; V: TRBV4-3; CDR3: CASSQGYSSYEQYF; DNA: TGCGCCAGCAGCCAAGGATACTCCTCCTACGAGCAGTACTTC